This passage covers 23 T cell receptor beta chains from one sample sequenced in a study of blood T cell repertoires in COVID-19. Assay used: immunoSEQ multiplex PCR; TCRdb lists only in-frame clones, some missing. Of 130,000 to 150,000 clones in the sample, about 79% were seen once. Specimen: peripheral blood. The origin of the receptors is a man aged 55-75 years with active or convalescent COVID-19.

V is TRBV10-1 and J is TRBJ2-7, with TRBD1 matching 10 bases. The CDR3 extends over 15 amino acids. The trim removed 0 bases at V and 5 bases at J, leaving 4 bases unmatched. Germline V CDR1 and CDR2: WNHNN, SYGVQD (reference sequence). For the CDR3, the DNA is TGCGCCAGCAGTGAGTCTGGTGGGACAGGGGACGAGCAGTACTTC. It specifies CASSESGGTGDEQYF.

This clone was counted between two and nine times. The chain links TRBV2 to TRBJ2-7; possibly TRBD2 for D (5 bases). The germline CDR1 and CDR2 sequences are SNHLY and FYNNEI. This CDR3 spans 12 amino acids. The V end lost 1 base, the J end lost 5 bases, and 6 bases lay between the germline ends. Here the CDR3 DNA reads TGTGCCAGCAGTGAAGAGAGGGACGAGCAGTACTTC. This sequence encodes CASSEERDEQYF.

J is TRBJ2-7 and V is TRBV5-1; TRBD2 aligns across 10 bases. V shed 0 bases, J shed 7 bases, and the junction held 7 bases outside the gene matches. The germline V gene has CDR1 SGHRS and CDR2 YFSETQ. The length of the CDR3 is 15 residues. CDR3 sequence (DNA): TGCGCCAGCAGCTTGGGTCCTAGCGGGAGTGGTGAGCAGTACGTC. Translating gives CASSLGPSGSGEQYV.

The chain combines TRBV27 with TRBJ2-7, with 8 bases fitting TRBD2. Looked up from germline, CDR1 is MNHEY and CDR2 is SMNVEV (reference sequence). This CDR3 has 14 amino acids. The V gene end was trimmed by 5 bases and the J gene end by 3 bases; junction bases not matched to a gene: 6. The CDR3 spells CASSPSGGVYEQYV. The CDR3 DNA reads TGTGCCAGCAGTCCGTCGGGGGGGGTCTACGAGCAGTACGTC.

This sequence joins TRBV24-1 and TRBJ2-1; TRBD1 matches at 9 bases. Per the germline V gene, CDR1 is KGHDR and CDR2 is SFDVKD. V lost 4 bases to trimming and J lost 9 bases; unmatched junction nucleotides: 3. The CDR3 is made up of 13 amino acids. The CDR3 sequence is CATSEQGAGEQFF. The CDR3 DNA sequence: TGTGCCACCAGTGAACAGGGGGCGGGTGAGCAGTTCTTC.

V usage is TRBV28 and J usage is TRBJ1-3, with D tentatively TRBD1 (6 bases). The CDR3 has 14 amino acids. Germline V gene lookup returns CDR1 MDHEN and CDR2 SYDVKM. Trimming left V 3 bases short and J 3 bases short, with 9 bases between. In nucleotides, the CDR3 is TGTGCCAGCAGTTTCAGGGGAAGTGGAAACACCATATATTTT. It codes for CASSFRGSGNTIYF.

The rearrangement uses TRBV6-5 and TRBJ1-4; 8 nucleotides line up with TRBD1. Germline V gene lookup returns CDR1 MNHEY and CDR2 SVGAGI. The length of the CDR3 is 14 residues. The V and J ends lost 3 bases and 10 bases, in that order; junction bases with no gene match: 7. CDR3 amino acids: CASSYGTGSGKLFF. The CDR3 DNA reads as TGTGCCAGCAGTTATGGGACAGGATCGGGAAAACTGTTTTTT.

V gene TRBV4-1 combines with J gene TRBJ1-2; TRBD1 might be the D (5 bases). The V gene lost 0 bases and the J gene lost 2 bases, with 16 bases spanning the gap. Germline assignment: CDR1 MGHRA and CDR2 YSYEKL. The CDR3 has 17 amino acids. The CDR3 DNA follows: TGCGCCAGCAGCCAAGATGGGGCGGACGCTTCGAACTATGGCTACACCTTC. This codes for CASSQDGADASNYGYTF.

This clone has a single count. This sequence joins TRBV24-1 and TRBJ2-3; 7 bases fit TRBD1. Germline loops: CDR1 KGHDR, CDR2 SFDVKD. The V gene end was trimmed by 10 bases and the J gene end by 2 bases; junction bases not matched to a gene: 14. This CDR3 comprises 16 residues. The CDR3 loop is CATKGTDGEYTDTQYF. CDR3 bases: TGTGCCACAAAAGGGACAGATGGAGAGTACACAGATACGCAGTATTTT.

The chain links TRBV9 to TRBJ1-1; TRBD1 agrees at 7 bases. With V trimmed by 3 bases and J by 5 bases, 4 bases remained unmatched. Germline values: CDR1 SGDLS, CDR2 YYNGEE. The CDR3 is made up of 13 amino acids. The CDR3 region is CASSDTGVTEAFF. The CDR3, as DNA: TGTGCCAGCAGCGACACAGGGGTAACTGAAGCTTTCTTT.

The rearrangement links TRBV5-6 to TRBJ1-1; perhaps TRBD1 as D (5 bases). This CDR3 region has 15 residues. The germline gives CDR1 SGHDT, CDR2 YYEEEE. V gave up 1 base and J gave up 1 base, with 11 bases separating them. This chain's CDR3 is CASSLPGQRNTEAFF. CDR3 coding DNA: TGTGCCAGCAGCTTGCCCGGACAACGGAACACTGAAGCTTTCTTT.

The genes are TRBV4-3 and TRBJ1-4, with D possibly TRBD1 on 6 matching bases. The CDR3 has 16 residues. V was clipped by 1 base and J by 8 bases, with 17 bases between them. CDR1 is LGHNA, CDR2 YSLEER, per germline. CDR3 amino acids: CASSQGQDSWGEKLFF. The CDR3 DNA sequence: TGCGCCAGCAGCCAAGGTCAGGACAGCTGGGGGGAAAAACTGTTTTTT.

The count of this clone is one. The genes are TRBV7-2 and TRBJ1-5; perhaps TRBD1 as D (6 bases). CDR1 is SGHTA, CDR2 FQGNSA, per germline. Trimming took off 1 base at V and 5 bases at J, with 12 bases between the two ends. The CDR3 runs 15 residues. CDR3 DNA sequence: TGTGCCAGCAGCTTAGGAGGGGGGGCTCATCAGCCCCAGCATTTT. Translating it yields CASSLGGGAHQPQHF.

This rearrangement joins TRBV27 to TRBJ2-5; TRBD1 aligns across 8 bases. Germline V gene sequence: CDR1 MNHEY, CDR2 SMNVEV (reference sequence). The CDR3 extends over 13 amino acids. The ends lost 5 bases at V and 5 bases at J; junction bases unmatched: 4. The CDR3 region has the DNA TGTGCCAGCAGTCCCCGGACAGGGGAGACCCAGTACTTC. This translates into CASSPRTGETQYF.

The rearrangement uses TRBV6-1 and TRBJ1-3, with a possible D match to TRBD1 (5 bases). The germline V gene encodes CDR1 MNHNS and CDR2 SASEGT. This CDR3 is built from 15 residues. V was cut by 2 bases and J by 0 bases, with 8 bases left in between. The CDR3 bases are TGTGCCAGCAGTGAAATGGGGGGCTCTGGAAACACCATATATTTT. Translated: CASSEMGGSGNTIYF.

The V and J genes are TRBV29-1 and TRBJ2-2; 7 positions match TRBD2. J gave up 6 bases and V 2 bases, and 9 bases lay outside the gene matches. The CDR3 consists of 15 residues. From germline, CDR1 is SQVTM and CDR2 ANQGSEA. CDR3 bases: TGCAGCGTTGAACCGCGGGAGAAGTCTTCCGGGGAGCTGTTTTTT. Amino acids: CSVEPREKSSGELFF.

The chain is built from TRBV19 and TRBJ2-1; 8 bases agree with TRBD2. Germline loops: CDR1 LNHDA, CDR2 SQIVND (reference sequence). The junction had 9 bases not matched to a gene; V was cut back by 4 bases and J by 1 base. The CDR3 is 17 residues long. The CDR3 DNA reads as TGTGCCAGTAGTACCCGGGGAGCGGGGGTTTCCTACAATGAGCAGTTCTTC. It is translated as CASSTRGAGVSYNEQFF.

The chain has TRBV7-2 and TRBJ2-7; D may be TRBD1 (5 bases). The germline V gene encodes CDR1 SGHTA and CDR2 FQGNSA. The CDR3 has 11 amino acids. V was trimmed by 4 bases and J by 10 bases, leaving 11 bases between them. The CDR3 nucleotides read TGTGCCAGCAGCTCCGCAGGGATTCAGTACTTC. It codes for CASSSAGIQYF.

CDR3 coding DNA: TGTGCCAGCAGCTTATCAATGGGACAGGGAAAGACCCAGTACTTC. It yields the protein CASSLSMGQGKTQYF. This chain links TRBV11-3 with TRBJ2-5, with TRBD1 identical over 9 bases. The CDR3 sequence is 15 residues long. V shed 2 bases, J shed 6 bases, and the junction held 7 bases outside the gene matches. Germline V gene lookup returns CDR1 SGHNT and CDR2 YENEEA.

The V and J genes are TRBV2 and TRBJ1-5, with D maybe TRBD1 (6 bases). V lost 6 bases to trimming and J lost 7 bases, with 19 bases between them. The germline V gene encodes CDR1 SNHLY and CDR2 FYNNEI. This CDR3 region has 15 residues. CDR3 coding DNA: TGTGCCAGCAGCCTCCGGGACACCCAGGGGCAGCCCCAGCATTTT. Amino acid sequence: CASSLRDTQGQPQHF.

This chain uses TRBV30 with TRBJ1-1; TRBD1 aligns across 9 bases. Germline V lookup: CDR1 GTSNPN, CDR2 SVGIG (reference sequence). Unmatched junction bases numbered 7, after V lost 3 bases and J lost 2 bases. This CDR3 has 15 amino acids. CDR3 region: CAWSGPGQGNTEAFF. CDR3 coding DNA: TGTGCCTGGAGCGGACCGGGACAGGGAAACACTGAAGCTTTCTTT.

This chain links TRBV18 with TRBJ2-6; 10 nucleotides agree with TRBD1. The V gene end was trimmed by 4 bases and the J gene end by 0 bases; junction bases not matched to a gene: 6. Germline CDR1 and CDR2: KGHSH and LQKENI. The CDR3 has 18 amino acids. CDR3: CASSRLRTGGSGANVLTF. CDR3 coding DNA: TGTGCCAGCTCACGACTTCGGACAGGGGGCTCTGGGGCCAACGTCCTGACTTTC. Based on the CDR3 plus reference TRBV18 and TRBJ2-6, the full variable domain is NAGVMQNPRHLVRRRGQEARLRCSPMKGHSHVYWYRQLPEEGLKFMVYLQKENIIDESGMPKERFSAEFPKEGPSILRIQQVVRGDSAAYFCASSRLRTGGSGANVLTFGAGSRLTVL.

V and J are TRBV7-9 and TRBJ1-2; TRBD1 is a possible D gene (6 bases). The CDR3 is 14 amino acids. Germline-derived CDR1 and CDR2 are SEHNR and FQNEAQ (reference sequence). Trimming left V 4 bases short and J 1 base short, with 10 bases between. CDR3 sequence reads: CASSSTGLNYGYTF. In DNA form, the CDR3 reads TGTGCCAGCAGCTCGACAGGCCTTAACTATGGCTACACCTTC.